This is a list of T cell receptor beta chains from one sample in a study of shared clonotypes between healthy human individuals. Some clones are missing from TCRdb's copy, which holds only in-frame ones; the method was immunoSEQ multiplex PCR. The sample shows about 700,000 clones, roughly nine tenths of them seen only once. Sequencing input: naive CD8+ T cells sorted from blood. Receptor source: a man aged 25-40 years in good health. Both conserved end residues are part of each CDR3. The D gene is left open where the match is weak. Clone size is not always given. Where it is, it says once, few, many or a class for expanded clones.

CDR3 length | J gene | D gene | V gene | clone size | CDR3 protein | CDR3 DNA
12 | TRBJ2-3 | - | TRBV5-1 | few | CASSLAGDTQYF | TGCGCCAGCAGCTTGGCGGGAGATACGCAGTATTTT
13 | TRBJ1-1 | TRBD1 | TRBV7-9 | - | CASDRGGLTEAFF | TGTGCCAGCGACAGGGGGGGACTCACTGAAGCTTTCTTT
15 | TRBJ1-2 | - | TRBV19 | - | CASSIRDASNYGYTF | TGTGCCAGTAGTATCCGGGACGCTTCTAACTATGGCTACACCTTC
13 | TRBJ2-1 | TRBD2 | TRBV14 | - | CATRTSGRNEQFF | TGTGCCACCCGCACTAGCGGGCGGAATGAGCAGTTCTTC
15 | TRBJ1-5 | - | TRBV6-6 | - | CASSSPWGADQPQHF | TGTGCCAGCAGTTCGCCGTGGGGGGCAGATCAGCCCCAGCATTTT
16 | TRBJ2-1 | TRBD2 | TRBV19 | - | CASSPKSGRLYNEQFF | TGTGCCAGTAGCCCTAAAAGCGGGAGGCTCTACAATGAGCAGTTCTTC
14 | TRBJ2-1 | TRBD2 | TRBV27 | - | CASSLAGGLDEQFF | TGTGCCAGCAGCTTAGCGGGAGGGCTCGATGAGCAGTTCTTC
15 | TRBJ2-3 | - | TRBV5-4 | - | CASSGGTEDTDTQYF | TGTGCCAGCAGCGGAGGGACCGAAGACACAGATACGCAGTATTTT
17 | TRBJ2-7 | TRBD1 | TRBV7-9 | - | CASSPGTGRISYYEQYF | TGTGCCAGCAGCCCAGGGACAGGGAGAATTTCCTACTACGAGCAGTACTTC
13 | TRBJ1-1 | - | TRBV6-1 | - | CASSDRTVLEAFF | TGTGCCAGCAGTGATAGGACCGTTCTTGAAGCTTTCTTT
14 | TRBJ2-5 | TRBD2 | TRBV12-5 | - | CAWGLATKQETQYF | TGTGCTTGGGGACTAGCAACGAAACAAGAGACCCAGTACTTC
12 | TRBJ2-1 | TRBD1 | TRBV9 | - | CASKGDSNEQFF | TGTGCCAGCAAGGGGGACAGCAATGAGCAGTTCTTC
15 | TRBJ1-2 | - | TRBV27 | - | CASSLGGSWVGGYTF | TGTGCCAGCAGTTTGGGCGGCTCGTGGGTAGGAGGCTACACCTTC
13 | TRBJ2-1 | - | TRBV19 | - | CASSLGDYNEQFF | TGTGCCAGTAGCTTGGGCGACTACAATGAGCAGTTCTTC
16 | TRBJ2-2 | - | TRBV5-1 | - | CASSLDRGIYTGELFF | TGCGCCAGCAGCTTGGACCGCGGGATATACACCGGGGAGCTGTTTTTT
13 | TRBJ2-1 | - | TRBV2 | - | CASFGPPNNEQFF | TGTGCCAGTTTTGGTCCCCCCAACAATGAGCAGTTCTTC
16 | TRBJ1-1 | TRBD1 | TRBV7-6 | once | CASSLVGTGGDTEAFF | TGTGCCAGCAGCTTAGTAGGGACAGGGGGCGATACTGAAGCTTTCTTT
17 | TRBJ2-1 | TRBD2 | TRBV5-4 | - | CASSSPPGLAAEDEQFF | TGTGCCAGCAGCAGCCCCCCGGGACTAGCGGCCGAAGATGAGCAGTTCTTC
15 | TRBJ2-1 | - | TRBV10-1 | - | CASSRDTSSYNEQFF | TGCGCCAGCAGCAGGGACACAAGCTCCTACAATGAGCAGTTCTTC
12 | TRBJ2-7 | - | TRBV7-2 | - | CASSPTSYEQYF | TGTGCCAGCAGCCCCACCTCCTACGAGCAGTACTTC
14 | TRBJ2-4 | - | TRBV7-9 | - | CASSSALAKNIQYF | TGTGCCAGCAGCTCGGCTCTAGCCAAAAACATTCAGTACTTC
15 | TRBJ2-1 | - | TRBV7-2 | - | CASSPRQGLYNEQFF | TGTGCCAGCAGCCCCCGACAGGGACTCTACAATGAGCAGTTCTTC
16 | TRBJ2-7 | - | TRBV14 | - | CASSQDRDIPSYEQYF | TGTGCCAGCAGCCAAGACAGGGACATCCCCTCCTACGAGCAGTACTTC
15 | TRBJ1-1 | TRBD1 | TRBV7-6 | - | CASSPTGTGSTEAFF | TGTGCCAGCAGCCCCACCGGGACAGGGAGCACTGAAGCTTTCTTT
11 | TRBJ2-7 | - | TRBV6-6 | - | CASSLGYEQYF | TGTGCCAGCAGTTTGGGCTACGAGCAGTACTTC
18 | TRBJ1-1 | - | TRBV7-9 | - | CASSLTPTPGTPNTEAFF | TGTGCCAGCAGCCTAACCCCCACTCCCGGGACACCGAACACTGAAGCTTTCTTT
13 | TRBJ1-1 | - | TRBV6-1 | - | CASSELGRAEAFF | TGTGCCAGCAGTGAACTGGGGCGGGCTGAAGCTTTCTTT
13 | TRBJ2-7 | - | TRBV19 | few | CASSPGSIYEQYF | TGTGCCAGTAGTCCGGGATCAATTTACGAGCAGTACTTC
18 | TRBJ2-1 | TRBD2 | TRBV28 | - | CASSFGTSGRATVDEQFF | TGTGCCAGCAGTTTCGGGACTAGCGGGAGGGCCACAGTTGATGAGCAGTTCTTC
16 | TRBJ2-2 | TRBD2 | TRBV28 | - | CASSLPGGLASGELFF | TGTGCCAGCAGTTTGCCTGGTGGACTAGCTTCCGGGGAGCTGTTTTTT
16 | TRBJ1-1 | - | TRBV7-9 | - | CASSLWTNRESGEAFF | TGTGCCAGCAGCCTCTGGACCAACAGGGAGTCCGGTGAAGCTTTCTTT
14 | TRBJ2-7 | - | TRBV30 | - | CAWTQPGSSYEQYF | TGTGCCTGGACCCAACCAGGGAGCTCCTACGAGCAGTACTTC
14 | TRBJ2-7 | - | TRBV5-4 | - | CASSLSLKNYEQYF | TGTGCCAGCAGCTTGAGTCTCAAGAACTACGAGCAGTACTTC
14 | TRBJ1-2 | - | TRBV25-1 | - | CASSELGSNYGYTF | TGTGCCAGCAGTGAATTGGGATCCAACTATGGCTACACCTTC
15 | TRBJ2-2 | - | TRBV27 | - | CASPARAVPRGELFF | TGTGCCAGCCCTGCCCGGGCGGTCCCTAGGGGGGAGCTGTTTTTT
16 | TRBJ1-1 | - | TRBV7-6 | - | CASSLVRSSMNTEAFF | TGTGCCAGCAGCCTGGTCCGATCTTCGATGAACACTGAAGCTTTCTTT
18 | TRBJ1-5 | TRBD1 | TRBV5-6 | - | CASSLGTGSSILNQPQHF | TGTGCCAGCAGCCTCGGGACAGGGTCTTCTATACTCAATCAGCCCCAGCATTTT
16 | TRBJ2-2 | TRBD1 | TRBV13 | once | CASSLRQGRVTGELFF | TGTGCCAGCAGCCTTCGACAGGGTCGTGTGACCGGGGAGCTGTTTTTT
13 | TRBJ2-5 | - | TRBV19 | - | CASSIWNQETQYF | TGTGCCAGTAGTATATGGAACCAAGAGACCCAGTACTTC
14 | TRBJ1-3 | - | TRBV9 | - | CASRGRDSGNTIYF | TGTGCCAGCAGGGGTCGGGACTCTGGAAACACCATATATTTT
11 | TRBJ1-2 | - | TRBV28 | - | CASSEVYGYTF | TGTGCCAGCAGTGAGGTCTATGGCTACACCTTC
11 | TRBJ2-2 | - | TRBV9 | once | CASSRSGELFF | TGTGCCAGCAGCCGGTCCGGGGAGCTGTTTTTT
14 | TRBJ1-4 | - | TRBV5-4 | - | CASSLTAGGEKLFF | TGTGCCAGCAGCTTGACAGCGGGGGGTGAAAAACTGTTTTTT
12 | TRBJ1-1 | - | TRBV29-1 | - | CSVLREYTEAFF | TGCAGCGTTCTCAGGGAATACACTGAAGCTTTCTTT
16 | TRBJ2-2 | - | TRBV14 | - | CASSQGVMRTPGELFF | TGTGCCAGCAGCCAAGGAGTGATGAGGACACCCGGGGAGCTGTTTTTT
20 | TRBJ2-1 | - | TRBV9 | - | CASSGTRDPESLSSYNEQFF | TGTGCCAGCAGCGGGACCCGGGACCCTGAATCTTTGAGCTCCTACAATGAGCAGTTCTTC
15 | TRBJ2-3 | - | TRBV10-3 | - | CAIKKVGGPRDTQYF | TGTGCCATCAAAAAGGTCGGGGGCCCTCGAGATACGCAGTATTTT
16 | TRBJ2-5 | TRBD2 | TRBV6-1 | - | CASSEIPTSGSKTQYF | TGTGCCAGCAGTGAAATCCCGACTAGCGGGAGTAAGACCCAGTACTTC
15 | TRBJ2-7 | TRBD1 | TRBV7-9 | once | CASSARTGTEDEQYF | TGTGCCAGCAGCGCTCGTACCGGGACAGAGGACGAGCAGTACTTC
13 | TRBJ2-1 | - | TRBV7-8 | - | CASSFGSDNEQFF | TGTGCCAGCAGCTTTGGTAGCGACAATGAGCAGTTCTTC
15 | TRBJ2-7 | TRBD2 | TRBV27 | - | CASRPTSARSYEQYF | TGTGCCAGCAGACCTACTAGCGCTCGCTCCTACGAGCAGTACTTC
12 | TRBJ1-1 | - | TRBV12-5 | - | CASGWGGTEAFF | TGTGCTAGTGGTTGGGGGGGCACTGAAGCTTTCTTT
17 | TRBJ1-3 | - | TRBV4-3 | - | CASSQDPPSDVLNTIYF | TGCGCCAGCAGCCAAGATCCGCCATCGGATGTTTTGAACACCATATATTTT
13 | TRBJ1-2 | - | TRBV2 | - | CASSGGLNYGYTF | TGTGCCAGCAGTGGGGGTTTAAACTATGGCTACACCTTC
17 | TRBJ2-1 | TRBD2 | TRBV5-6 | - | CASSWGSGLAVEGEQFF | TGTGCCAGCAGCTGGGGTAGTGGACTAGCGGTAGAAGGAGAGCAGTTCTTC
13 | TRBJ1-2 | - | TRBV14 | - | CASSQGGIYGYTF | TGTGCCAGCAGCCAGGGGGGGATCTATGGCTACACCTTC
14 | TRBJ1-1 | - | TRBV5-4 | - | CASSLWGGAIQAFF | TGTGCCAGCAGCTTGTGGGGGGGGGCGATTCAAGCTTTCTTT
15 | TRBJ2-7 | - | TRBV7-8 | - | CASSLVAGRIYEQYF | TGTGCCAGCAGCCTCGTGGCTGGGAGGATCTACGAGCAGTACTTC
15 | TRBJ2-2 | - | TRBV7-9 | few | CASSDRQTNTGELFF | TGTGCCAGCAGCGACAGACAGACTAACACCGGGGAGCTGTTTTTT